This passage covers 4 T cell receptor beta chains from one sample sequenced in a study of blood T cells in healthy people across ages. A second PCR, run for 7 to 11 cycles, used a sample-barcoded 5' primer plus a J-beta primer mix. TCRdb re-derived calls from the 5' RACE reads in MiXCR, one entry per CDR3 protein. The sample comprises 550,000 to 800,000 distinct CDR3 sequences, 32% of which are singletons, and approximately 15% rests with the top ten. The source material was blood. Receptors were obtained from a woman of 80 years or more in good health.

A few counts support this clonotype. The chain recombines TRBV7-2 with TRBJ1-2; the D gene is possibly TRBD1 (5 bases). Trimming left V 0 bases short and J 8 bases short, with 19 bases between. The CDR3 is 16 amino acids. CDR1 and CDR2 (germline): SGHTA, FQGNSA. The CDR3 coding sequence is TGTGCCAGCAGCTTAGCGCAGGGAAGGGTAACGAGGGGCTACACCTTC. Protein sequence: CASSLAQGRVTRGYTF.

This clonotype was seen at least ten times. V gene TRBV20-1 combines with J gene TRBJ2-1; 13 bases map to TRBD2. Germline CDR1 and CDR2: DFQATT and SNEGSKA (reference sequence). V lost 6 bases and J lost 4; bases outside the gene matches: 9. This CDR3 comprises 16 residues. CDR3 DNA: TGCAGTGCCTATACGGGACTAGCGGGGAATTACAATGAGCAGTTCTTC. It is translated as CSAYTGLAGNYNEQFF.

This clonotype is a singleton in its sample. This sequence joins TRBV11-3 and TRBJ2-3, with a weak D call TRBD2 (6 bases). V was shortened by 3 bases and J by 0 bases, with 13 bases between the two germline ends. Germline CDR1 reads SGHNT; CDR2 reads YENEEA. The CDR3 runs to 16 residues. This CDR3 is CASSFSKSGSTDTQYF. In nucleotides, the CDR3 is TGTGCCAGCAGCTTCTCCAAGAGCGGGAGCACAGATACGCAGTATTTT.

The table lists this clonotype with many counts. CDR3 residues: CASSENYGYTF. CDR3 nucleotides: TGTGCCAGCAGTGAAAACTATGGCTACACCTTC. This rearrangement joins TRBV2 to TRBJ1-2, with D hard to call. V lost 2 bases and J lost 2, with 0 bases in between. This CDR3 spans 11 amino acids. Germline V CDR1 and CDR2: SNHLY, FYNNEI.